These 22 T cell receptor beta chains came from one sample sequenced in a study of immune evolution from preneoplasia to lung adenocarcinoma. Data came from immunoSEQ multiplex PCR; TCRdb stores just in-frame clones and leaves some out. The sample contains about 6,400 clones, roughly 80% of which appear only once. Sequenced input: FFPE minimally invasive lung adenocarcinoma tissue. All receptors come from a person between 50 and 70 years old with lung adenocarcinoma.

The CDR3 nucleotides read TGTGCCAGCAGCTTGAGAGGGGGGCAGCCCCAGCATTTT. Amino acid sequence: CASSLRGGQPQHF. The rearrangement links TRBV7-9 to TRBJ1-5, with D tentatively TRBD1 (6 bases). Germline V CDR1 and CDR2: SEHNR, FQNEAQ (reference sequence). The CDR3 is 13 residues long. The V and J ends lost 3 bases and 7 bases respectively, with 10 bases between them.

The V call is TRBV7-8, the J call TRBJ2-7; possibly TRBD1 for D (6 bases). CDR3 size: 16 residues. CDR1 and CDR2 (germline): SGHVS, FQNEAQ. Trimming removed 5 bases at V and 0 bases at J, with 17 bases between. In DNA, the CDR3 is TGTGCCAGCAGCCAACAGACAGGCACCAGCTCCTACGAGCAGTACTTC. Its translation: CASSQQTGTSSYEQYF. The full variable domain, in which reference TRBV7-8 and TRBJ2-7 provide the parts outside the CDR3, is GAGVSQSPRYKVAKRGQDVALRCDPISGHVSLFWYQQALGQGPEFLTYFQNEAQLDKSGLPSDRFFAERPEGSVSTLKIQRTQQEDSAVYLCASSQQTGTSSYEQYFGPGTRLTVT.

V gene TRBV5-3 combines with J gene TRBJ2-1; the D gene is possibly TRBD1 (6 bases). TRBV5-3 is an ORF; its function is uncertain. The CDR3 has 15 amino acids. V lost 3 bases and J 13 bases, leaving 23 bases between the germline ends. The CDR3 DNA is TGTGCCAGAAGCTCCCCCCGACAGGTCTCCTCGGCCCAGTTCTTC. It translates to CARSSPRQVSSAQFF.

With respect to this clone: A junction boundary mismatches the germline segment, possibly from a read error. J is TRBJ2-3 and V is TRBV10-2; TRBD2 is a possible D gene (5 bases). The CDR3 contains 14 residues. Looked up from germline, CDR1 is WSHSY and CDR2 is SAAADI. Written as DNA, the CDR3 is TGCGCCAGCAGTGGCCCCGCGCGGGCAGACACGCAGTATTTT. Amino acids: CASSGPARADTQYF.

DNA of the CDR3: TGTGCCAGCAGTGGAGGGGTCCCAAGGAGCACTGAAGCTTTCTTT. This encodes CASSGGVPRSTEAFF. The chain has TRBV6-5 and TRBJ1-1; TRBD1 might be the D (5 bases). The CDR3 consists of 15 residues. Trimming pared 5 bases from V and 4 bases from J, leaving 17 bases between. Per the germline V gene, CDR1 is MNHEY and CDR2 is SVGAGI.

This sequence joins TRBV15 and TRBJ2-1, with 8 bases aligning to TRBD2. CDR1 LNHNV and CDR2 YYDKDF come from the germline V gene (reference sequence). The CDR3 sequence is 15 residues long. V lost 2 bases and J lost 7; bases outside the gene matches: 7. The CDR3: CATSRIGLAKNEQFF. CDR3 in DNA: TGTGCCACCAGCAGAATTGGACTAGCTAAAAATGAGCAGTTCTTC.

The rearrangement uses TRBV28 and TRBJ2-3; D gene ambiguous. CDR1 is MDHEN, CDR2 SYDVKM, per germline. This CDR3 contains 15 residues. Trimming shortened V by 6 bases and J by 2 bases, and 15 bases separated the two germline ends. The CDR3 loop is CASSSPQGATDTQYF. The CDR3 nucleotides read TGTGCCAGCAGCTCGCCTCAAGGAGCCACAGATACGCAGTATTTT.

The table lists this clone with a count of one. The chain is built from TRBV4-3 and TRBJ1-2; D is ambiguous. V lost 0 bases and J lost 0, with 11 bases in between. The CDR3 covers 16 residues. Germline CDR1 is LGHNA and CDR2 is YSLEER. CDR3 nucleotides: TGCGCCAGCAGCCAAGATCGGGCAGAATCTAACTATGGCTACACCTTC. Translating gives CASSQDRAESNYGYTF.

The V call is TRBV7-9, the J call TRBJ1-5; the D is unclear. V was clipped by 1 base and J by 6 bases, with 10 bases between them. The CDR3 runs to 14 residues. The germline CDR1 and CDR2 sequences are SEHNR and FQNEAQ (reference sequence). As DNA, the CDR3 is TGTGCCAGCAGCTTAGGCAGTGAGGGTCAGCCCCAGCATTTT. It yields the protein CASSLGSEGQPQHF.

This clone occurred a few times. This chain connects TRBV10-2 to TRBJ2-7; D unclear. V was cut by 0 bases and J by 2 bases, with 8 bases left in between. This CDR3 is 14 amino acids long. Germline V gene sequence: CDR1 WSHSY, CDR2 SAAADI. This CDR3 reads CASSESSMTYEQYF. Here the CDR3 DNA reads TGCGCCAGCAGTGAGTCCAGCATGACCTACGAGCAGTACTTC.

The V call is TRBV19, the J call TRBJ1-2; perhaps TRBD1 as D (5 bases). With 7 bases removed from V and 4 bases from J, the gap between germline ends came to 16 bases. Germline V gene sequence: CDR1 LNHDA, CDR2 SQIVND (reference sequence). The CDR3 is 14 amino acids. CDR3 DNA sequence: TGTGCCAGTAACCGACAACCCGGGGGCTATGGCTACACCTTC. Translated: CASNRQPGGYGYTF.

The rearrangement uses TRBV7-2 and TRBJ1-5; TRBD1 is a possible D gene (5 bases). CDR3 size: 16 residues. V was clipped by 0 bases and J by 0 bases, with 9 bases between them. CDR1 is SGHTA, CDR2 FQGNSA, per germline. The CDR3 protein is CASSLAGGFSNQPQHF. DNA for the CDR3: TGTGCCAGCAGCTTAGCTGGGGGTTTTAGCAATCAGCCCCAGCATTTT. Combining the CDR3 with reference TRBV7-2 and TRBJ1-5 gives the whole variable domain GAGVSQSPSNKVTEKGKDVELRCDPISGHTALYWYRQSLGQGLEFLIYFQGNSAPDKSGLPSDRFSAERTGGSVSTLTIQRTQQEDSAVYLCASSLAGGFSNQPQHFGDGTRLSIL.

The chain joins TRBV28 to TRBJ1-2, with 8 bases identical to TRBD1. The junction had 10 bases not matched to a gene; V was cut back by 2 bases and J by 8 bases. Germline V gives CDR1 MDHEN, CDR2 SYDVKM. The CDR3 has 15 residues. The CDR3 DNA sequence: TGTGCCAGCAGTTTAGCCGGACAGGGCGTTACGGGCTACACCTTC. This codes for CASSLAGQGVTGYTF.

The chain links TRBV6-1 to TRBJ2-2; 7 positions agree with TRBD1. Trimming cost V 3 bases and J 2 bases; bases outside gene matches: 12. Germline V gene data show CDR1 as MNHNS and CDR2 as SASEGT. This CDR3 is built from 18 residues. The chain's CDR3 is CASSDPFGQVGNTGELFF. The CDR3 region has the DNA TGTGCCAGCAGTGACCCATTTGGACAGGTTGGAAACACCGGGGAGCTGTTTTTT.

The chain links TRBV28 to TRBJ1-6; D not certain. Trimming left V 3 bases short and J 7 bases short, with 4 bases between. Germline lookup yields CDR1 MDHEN and CDR2 SYDVKM. There are 12 residues in the CDR3. This chain's CDR3 is CASSFANSPLHF. DNA for the CDR3: TGTGCCAGCAGTTTTGCGAATTCACCCCTCCACTTT.

This chain's CDR3 is CSVEKGSSGGYTF. The CDR3 DNA is TGCAGCGTTGAAAAGGGGTCATCCGGCGGCTACACCTTC. The gene calls are TRBV29-1 and TRBJ1-2; maybe TRBD1 (5 bases). V lost 2 bases, J lost 8 bases, and 15 bases lay in between. The CDR3 is 13 residues long. Germline V gene data show CDR1 as SQVTM and CDR2 as ANQGSEA.

This clone has a single count. The gene calls are TRBV10-3 and TRBJ1-1, with 9 bases identical to TRBD1. CDR1 and CDR2 (germline): ENHRY, SYGVKD. V dropped 8 bases and J dropped 0; count of bases not matched to a gene: 10. The CDR3 consists of 16 residues. CDR3 region: CAIPDRDREMNTEAFF. CDR3 sequence (DNA): TGTGCCATCCCGGACCGGGACAGGGAGATGAACACTGAAGCTTTCTTT.

This rearrangement joins TRBV28 to TRBJ2-3; 14 bases map to TRBD2. Germline loops: CDR1 MDHEN, CDR2 SYDVKM. The CDR3 contains 19 residues. J lost 3 bases, V lost 5 bases, and 13 bases had no gene match. DNA of the CDR3: TGTGCCAGCAGTAAAATCTCGACTAGCGGGAGGGCCCGGACAGATACGCAGTATTTT. Its translation: CASSKISTSGRARTDTQYF.

This chain links TRBV7-9 with TRBJ2-7; the D is unclear. CDR1 and CDR2 (germline): SEHNR, FQNEAQ (reference sequence). CDR3 length: 14 amino acids. V was pared by 0 bases and J by 2 bases, with 8 bases between. This CDR3 is CASSLASDTYEQYF. Written as DNA, the CDR3 is TGTGCCAGCAGCTTAGCTTCCGATACCTACGAGCAGTACTTC.

V and J are TRBV30 and TRBJ1-2; D gene ambiguous. V dropped 0 bases and J dropped 2 bases, with 13 bases sitting between them. The V gene's germline CDR1 is GTSNPN and CDR2 SVGIG (reference sequence). This CDR3 is 15 amino acids long. Here the CDR3 reads CAWSVSGGSNYGYTF. The DNA of the CDR3 is TGTGCCTGGAGTGTATCGGGAGGATCCAACTATGGCTACACCTTC.

This clone was observed a few times. The chain has TRBV30 and TRBJ1-6; tentative D call: TRBD1 (5 bases). Looked up from germline, CDR1 is GTSNPN and CDR2 is SVGIG (reference sequence). The V gene lost 3 bases and the J gene lost 13 bases, with 10 bases spanning the gap. The CDR3 spans 11 residues. CDR3 nucleotide sequence: TGTGCCTGGAGGGCTGGGGGTCCCCTCCACTTT. It encodes CAWRAGGPLHF.

This chain's CDR3 is CASSLRGASAYNEQFF. The CDR3 coding sequence is TGTGCCAGCAGCTTACGCGGGGCTAGCGCTTACAATGAGCAGTTCTTC. The V and J genes are TRBV7-3 and TRBJ2-1; D perhaps matches TRBD2 (6 bases). Germline CDR1 and CDR2: SGHTA and FQGTGA. The CDR3 is 16 residues long. Trimming left V 2 bases short and J 4 bases short, with 15 bases between.